The 15 T cell receptor beta chains below come from one sample, sequenced in a study of T-cell memory formation after mild COVID-19. TCRdb recomputed calls from the 5' RACE reads with MiXCR, one row per CDR3 protein. The data show 160,000 or so distinct CDR3 sequences, 25% to 40% seen once. What was sequenced was PBMCs or a T cell subset sorted from them (not recorded which). These TCRs come from an adult woman who had mild COVID-19 (a few samples of this study predate the infection). Cell type and time point are not known.

The gene calls are TRBV12-3 or TRBV12-4 and TRBJ2-7, with 9 nucleotides matching TRBD2. The CDR3 has 17 amino acids. The V and J ends lost 5 bases and 7 bases, in that order; junction bases with no gene match: 18. CDR3 nucleotides: TGTGCCAGCAGTCAAACGTCCTTAGCGGGGGCTCAGAGGGAGCAGTACTTC. Protein product: CASSQTSLAGAQREQYF.

This clonotype was seen a few times. The chain recombines TRBV7-2 with TRBJ1-2; D is unresolved. CDR3 length equals 13 residues. Trimming pared 3 bases from V and 3 bases from J, leaving 8 bases between. Looked up from germline, CDR1 is SGHTA and CDR2 is FQGNSA. This chain's CDR3 is CASSFNPDYGYTF. As DNA, the CDR3 is TGTGCCAGCAGCTTTAATCCGGACTATGGCTACACCTTC.

The chain uses TRBV7-8 and TRBJ1-2; D not resolved. There are 12 residues in the CDR3. The V end was cut by 2 bases, the J end by 7 bases, with 8 bases between. CDR1 is SGHVS, CDR2 FQNEAQ, per germline. In DNA, the CDR3 is TGTGCCAGCAGCTTACGTTGGGGTGGCTACACCTTC. It encodes CASSLRWGGYTF.

This clonotype has just a few counts. The chain carries TRBV3-1 and TRBJ2-1; tentatively, D is TRBD2 (6 bases). The CDR3 sequence is 17 residues long. Looked up from germline, CDR1 is LGHDT and CDR2 is YNNKEL (reference sequence). V lost 0 bases, J lost 0 bases, and 12 bases lay in between. Here the CDR3 reads CASSQDWEASSYNEQFF. The CDR3 bases are TGTGCCAGCAGCCAAGATTGGGAGGCCAGCTCCTACAATGAGCAGTTCTTC.

This clonotype was observed a single time. The rearrangement links TRBV27 to TRBJ1-2, with 12 bases aligning to TRBD1. The CDR3 totals 13 residues. V lost 4 bases and J lost 6; bases outside the gene matches: 0. The germline V gene encodes CDR1 MNHEY and CDR2 SMNVEV (reference sequence). CDR3 residues: CASSWDRGHGYTF. The DNA of the CDR3 is TGTGCCAGCAGTTGGGACAGGGGGCATGGCTACACCTTC.

This clonotype has a handful of counts. The chain employs TRBV29-1 and TRBJ1-5; D is unresolved. The V end was cut by 4 bases, the J end by 7 bases, with 5 bases between. CDR1 and CDR2 (germline): SQVTM, ANQGSEA. This CDR3 spans 10 amino acids. This CDR3 reads CSVGSQPQHF. The CDR3 nucleotides are TGCAGCGTTGGTAGCCAGCCCCAGCATTTT.

This clonotype was counted only a few times. The rearrangement uses TRBV29-1 and TRBJ2-1; a weak D match, TRBD2 (6 bases). The CDR3 totals 16 residues. The V end was cut by 3 bases, the J end by 3 bases, with 18 bases between. CDR1 is SQVTM, CDR2 ANQGSEA, per germline. CDR3 in amino acids: CSVELVVGGIYNEQFF. The CDR3 coding sequence is TGCAGCGTTGAGTTGGTGGTGGGAGGAATCTACAATGAGCAGTTCTTC.

This clonotype was counted only a few times. This sequence joins TRBV7-9 and TRBJ2-2, with D uncertain. The V end lost 3 bases, the J end lost 3 bases, and 11 bases lay between the germline ends. There are 15 residues in the CDR3. Germline CDR1 is SEHNR and CDR2 is FQNEAQ (reference sequence). Written as DNA, the CDR3 is TGTGCCAGCAGCTTGAGGCCAGTGGACACCGGGGAGCTGTTTTTT. This translates into CASSLRPVDTGELFF.

This clonotype has a handful of counts. The chain links TRBV29-1 to TRBJ2-5, with a tentative D call TRBD2 (6 bases). The V gene's germline CDR1 is SQVTM and CDR2 ANQGSEA. V was shortened by 4 bases and J by 2 bases, with 17 bases between the two germline ends. The CDR3 is 15 amino acids. The CDR3 loop is CSVVLGSGVQETQYF. CDR3 bases: TGCAGCGTTGTTCTTGGTAGCGGCGTACAAGAGACCCAGTACTTC.

The V call is TRBV3-1, the J call TRBJ2-7; a weak D match, TRBD2 (6 bases). Trimming stripped 4 bases from V and 3 bases from J, with 13 bases between. The CDR3 extends over 14 amino acids. Germline lookup yields CDR1 LGHDT and CDR2 YNNKEL (reference sequence). DNA for the CDR3: TGTGCCAGCAGCCCCCGGAGGGGCTTCTACGAGCAGTACTTC. This sequence encodes CASSPRRGFYEQYF.

V usage is TRBV29-1 and J usage is TRBJ2-1, with a weak D call TRBD1 (6 bases). Between the trimmed V and J ends, which lost 1 base and 2 bases, there was a span of 9 bases. This CDR3 has 14 amino acids. Germline assignment: CDR1 SQVTM and CDR2 ANQGSEA. In nucleotides, the CDR3 is TGCAGCGTTGAAGGGGACACCACCTACAATGAGCAGTTCTTC. Its protein product is CSVEGDTTYNEQFF.

CDR3 DNA: TGCGCCAGCAGAAAGGGGCCGTCCTACGAGCAGTACTTC. As protein: CASRKGPSYEQYF. V gene TRBV5-1 combines with J gene TRBJ2-7; a weak D match, TRBD1 (5 bases). Trimming cost V 5 bases and J 1 base, with 10 bases left between them. The CDR3 length is 13 residues. CDR1 is SGHRS and CDR2 is YFSETQ in the germline V gene.

The CDR3 DNA reads TGTGCCAGCAGCTTAGGGGCAGGGGGAGGACAGCCCCAGCATTTT. Its protein is CASSLGAGGGQPQHF. The V gene is TRBV7-8, the J gene TRBJ1-5; 7 bases agree with TRBD1. Germline loops: CDR1 SGHVS, CDR2 FQNEAQ. The CDR3 spans 15 residues. With 1 base clipped from V and 7 bases from J, the junction kept 7 bases outside the gene matches.

The rearrangement links TRBV24-1 to TRBJ2-3; tentative D call: TRBD2 (6 bases). CDR1 and CDR2 from the germline V gene are KGHDR and SFDVKD. Deletions cut 10 bases from V and 4 bases from J, with 14 bases between. The CDR3 loop spans 13 amino acids. The CDR3, as DNA: TGTGCCACTGGGGGGAGAGAGGCAGATACGCAGTATTTT. Amino acid sequence: CATGGREADTQYF.

This rearrangement joins TRBV7-9 to TRBJ2-1, with D unclear. The CDR3 spans 12 residues. Germline V CDR1 and CDR2: SEHNR, FQNEAQ (reference sequence). Trimming pared 2 bases from V and 8 bases from J, leaving 7 bases between. The CDR3 DNA is TGTGCCAGCAGCTTATCGTCCGATGAGCAGTTCTTC. Protein sequence: CASSLSSDEQFF.